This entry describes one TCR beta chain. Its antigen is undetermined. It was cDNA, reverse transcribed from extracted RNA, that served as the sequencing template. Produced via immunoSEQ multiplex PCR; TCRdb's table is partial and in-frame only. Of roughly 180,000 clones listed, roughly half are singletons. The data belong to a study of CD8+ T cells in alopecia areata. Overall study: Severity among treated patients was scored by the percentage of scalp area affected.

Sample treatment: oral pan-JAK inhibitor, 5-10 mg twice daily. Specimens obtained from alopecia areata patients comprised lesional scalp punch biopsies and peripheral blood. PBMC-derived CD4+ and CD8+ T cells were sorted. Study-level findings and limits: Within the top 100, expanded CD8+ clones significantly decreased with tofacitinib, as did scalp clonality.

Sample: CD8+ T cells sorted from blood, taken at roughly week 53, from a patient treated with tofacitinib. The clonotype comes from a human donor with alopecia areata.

The CDR3 loop reads CATFIRGQGGYTF. CDR3 in DNA: TGTGCCACCTTTATCAGGGGGCAAGGTGGCTACACCTTC. V is TRBV13 and J is TRBJ1-2, with TRBD1 identical over 8 bases. The CDR3 loop spans 13 amino acids. Trimming took 10 bases from V and 7 from J; bases not matched to a gene: 11. Germline V gene data show CDR1 as PRHDT and CDR2 as FYEKMQ (reference sequence).